The following is a T cell receptor (beta chain) sequence with its context. The authors' processing: The authors estimated nucleated cell counts from reference gene primer amplification. Assay: immunoSEQ multiplex PCR; the TCRdb copy retains only in-frame clones and omits some. V and J calls plus clone size are reproduced from that table; the DNA served to infer D and trimming. The table has some 83,000 clones, under 90% seen once. This sample was included in a study of blood T cell repertoires in COVID-19. Study-level background: T cells, B-cell-depleted T cells, or PBMCs supplied cDNA or gDNA.

V lost 2 bases, J lost 3 bases, and 6 bases stayed unmatched. The CDR3 has 16 residues. Germline CDR1 reads MNHEY; CDR2 reads SMNVEV (reference sequence). The sample was peripheral blood. The genes are TRBV27 and TRBJ1-5; 8 nucleotides line up with TRBD1. The receptor was derived from a man older than 75 with acute or convalescent COVID-19. The DNA for the CDR3 is TGTGCCAGCAGTTTAAGGCAGGGGGCGGCCAATCAGCCCCAGCATTTT. Residues: CASSLRQGAANQPQHF.